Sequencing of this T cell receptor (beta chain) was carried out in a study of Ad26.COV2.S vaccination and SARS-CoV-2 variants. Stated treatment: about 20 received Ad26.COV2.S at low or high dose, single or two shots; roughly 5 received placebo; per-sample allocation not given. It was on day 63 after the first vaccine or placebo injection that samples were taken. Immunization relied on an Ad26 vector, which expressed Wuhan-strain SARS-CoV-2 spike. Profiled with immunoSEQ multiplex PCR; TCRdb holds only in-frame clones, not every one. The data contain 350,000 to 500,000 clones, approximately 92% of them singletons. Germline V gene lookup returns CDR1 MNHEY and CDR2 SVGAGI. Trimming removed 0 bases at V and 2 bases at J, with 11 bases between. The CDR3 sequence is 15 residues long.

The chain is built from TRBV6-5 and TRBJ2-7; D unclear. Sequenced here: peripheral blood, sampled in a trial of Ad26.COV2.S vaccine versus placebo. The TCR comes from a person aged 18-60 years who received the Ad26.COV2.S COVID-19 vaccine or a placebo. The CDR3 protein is CASSYSKGSPYEQYF. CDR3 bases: TGTGCCAGCAGTTACTCGAAAGGGTCCCCCTACGAGCAGTACTTC.